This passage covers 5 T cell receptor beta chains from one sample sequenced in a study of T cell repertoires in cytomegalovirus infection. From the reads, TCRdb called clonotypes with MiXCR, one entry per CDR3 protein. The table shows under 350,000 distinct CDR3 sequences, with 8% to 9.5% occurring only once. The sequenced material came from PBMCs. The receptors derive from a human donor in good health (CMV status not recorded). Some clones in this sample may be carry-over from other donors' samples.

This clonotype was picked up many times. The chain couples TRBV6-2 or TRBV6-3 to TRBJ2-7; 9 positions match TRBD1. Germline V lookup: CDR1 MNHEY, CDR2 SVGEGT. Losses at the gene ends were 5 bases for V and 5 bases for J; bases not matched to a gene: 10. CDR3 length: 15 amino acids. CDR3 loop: CASSTTGTGKNEQYF. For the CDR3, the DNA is TGTGCCAGCAGTACAACCGGGACAGGGAAAAACGAGCAGTACTTC.

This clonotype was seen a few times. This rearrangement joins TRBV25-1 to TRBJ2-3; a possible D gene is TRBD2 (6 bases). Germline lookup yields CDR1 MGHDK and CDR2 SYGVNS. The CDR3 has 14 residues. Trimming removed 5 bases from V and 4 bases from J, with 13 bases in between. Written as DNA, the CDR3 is TGTGCCAGCAGTCGGTCGGGAGAGGCAGATACGCAGTATTTT. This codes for CASSRSGEADTQYF.

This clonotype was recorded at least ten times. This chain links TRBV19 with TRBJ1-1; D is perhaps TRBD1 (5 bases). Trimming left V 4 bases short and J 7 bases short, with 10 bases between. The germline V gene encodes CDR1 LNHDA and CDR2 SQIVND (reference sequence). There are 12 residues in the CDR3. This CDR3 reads CASSRRDLEAFF. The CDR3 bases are TGTGCCAGTAGTAGAAGGGACCTTGAAGCTTTCTTT. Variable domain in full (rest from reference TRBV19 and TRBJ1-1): DGGITQSPKYLFRKEGQNVTLSCEQNLNHDAMYWYRQDPGQGLRLIYYSQIVNDFQKGDIAEGYSVSREKKESFPLTVTSAQKNPTAFYLCASSRRDLEAFFGQGTRLTVV.

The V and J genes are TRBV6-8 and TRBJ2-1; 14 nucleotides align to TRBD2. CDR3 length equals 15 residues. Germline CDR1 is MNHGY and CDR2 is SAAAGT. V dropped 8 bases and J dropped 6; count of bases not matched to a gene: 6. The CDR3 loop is CASSTGLAGVNEQFF. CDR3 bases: TGTGCCAGCTCCACGGGACTAGCGGGAGTCAATGAGCAGTTCTTC.

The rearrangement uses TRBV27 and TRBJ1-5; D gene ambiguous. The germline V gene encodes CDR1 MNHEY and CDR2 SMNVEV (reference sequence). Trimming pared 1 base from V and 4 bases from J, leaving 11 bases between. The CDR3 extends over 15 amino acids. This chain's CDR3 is CASSLYPYLNQPQHF. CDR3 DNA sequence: TGTGCCAGCAGTTTATACCCCTACCTGAATCAGCCCCAGCATTTT.